Shown below are 17 T cell receptor beta chains from a single sample sequenced in a study of blood T cell repertoires in COVID-19. TCRdb's copy holds only in-frame clones and misses some; the assay was immunoSEQ multiplex PCR. Of 110,000 or so clones listed, 85% are singletons. Sequenced: peripheral blood. Receptors originate from a human donor in a cohort sampled during active COVID-19.

The genes are TRBV7-9 and TRBJ2-1; perhaps TRBD2 as D (7 bases). Germline CDR1 SEHNR, CDR2 FQNEAQ (reference sequence). The CDR3 loop spans 15 amino acids. Trimming shortened V by 0 bases and J by 5 bases, and 11 bases separated the two germline ends. In nucleotides, the CDR3 is TGTGCCAGCAGCTTAGCGGGGGGGCCTAACAATGAGCAGTTCTTC. It is translated as CASSLAGGPNNEQFF. Full variable domain (missing parts from reference TRBV7-9 and TRBJ2-1): DTGVSQNPRHKITKRGQNVTFRCDPISEHNRLYWYRQTLGQGPEFLTYFQNEAQLEKSRLLSDRFSAERPKGSFSTLEIQRTEQGDSAMYLCASSLAGGPNNEQFFGPGTRLTVL.

V usage is TRBV18 and J usage is TRBJ2-7; 7 nucleotides line up with TRBD1. V shed 3 bases and J 2 bases; nucleotides not matched to a gene: 7. Germline V lookup: CDR1 KGHSH, CDR2 LQKENI. CDR3 size: 15 residues. CDR3: CASSPTPTGTYEQYF. CDR3 nucleotide sequence: TGTGCCAGCTCACCGACTCCGACAGGGACCTACGAGCAGTACTTC.

The V gene is TRBV7-2, the J gene TRBJ1-4; D remains unclear. The CDR3 runs to 13 residues. V was trimmed by 5 bases and J by 7 bases, leaving 11 bases between them. Germline values: CDR1 SGHTA, CDR2 FQGNSA. Here the CDR3 DNA reads TGTGCCAGCAGCGCCGGATCGGGTGAAAAACTGTTTTTT. Encoded protein: CASSAGSGEKLFF.

This clone appeared once. The chain couples TRBV15 to TRBJ1-4; D is unclear. V was trimmed by 3 bases and J by 3 bases, leaving 11 bases between them. CDR3 length: 15 residues. CDR1 is LNHNV and CDR2 is YYDKDF in the germline V gene (reference sequence). The CDR3: CATSSWSRANEKLFF. The CDR3 DNA reads TGTGCCACCAGCAGTTGGTCCCGGGCTAATGAAAAACTGTTTTTT.

The V gene is TRBV15, the J gene TRBJ1-5; no reliable D call. Per the germline V gene, CDR1 is LNHNV and CDR2 is YYDKDF (reference sequence). The germline V and J ends were trimmed by 8 bases and 0 bases, with 8 bases remaining between them. The CDR3 consists of 13 residues. The CDR3 spells CATARNSNQPQHF. The DNA of the CDR3 is TGTGCCACCGCCAGGAATAGCAATCAGCCCCAGCATTTT.

This clone has just a few counts. The V call is TRBV4-1, the J call TRBJ1-5; 7 nucleotides match TRBD1. CDR3 length: 14 amino acids. Per the germline V gene, CDR1 is MGHRA and CDR2 is YSYEKL. Trimming took 3 bases from V and 7 from J; bases not matched to a gene: 6. In nucleotides, the CDR3 is TGCGCCAGCAGCCAGAGAACAGGGGTGCAGCCCCAGCATTTT. Amino acid sequence: CASSQRTGVQPQHF.

V usage is TRBV5-1 and J usage is TRBJ2-1; the match to TRBD2 covers 13 bases. This CDR3 is 15 amino acids long. Trimming cost V 1 base and J 6 bases; bases outside gene matches: 1. Germline loops: CDR1 SGHRS, CDR2 YFSETQ. The CDR3 loop is CASSLTSGGANEQFF. The CDR3 region has the DNA TGCGCCAGCAGCTTGACTAGCGGGGGGGCCAATGAGCAGTTCTTC.

J is TRBJ2-7 and V is TRBV13, with TRBD1 matching 7 bases. CDR1 and CDR2 (germline): PRHDT, FYEKMQ (reference sequence). V shed 4 bases and J 4 bases; nucleotides not matched to a gene: 13. The CDR3 extends over 16 amino acids. The CDR3 here is CASSSYWDRPKYEQYF. The CDR3 DNA follows: TGTGCCAGCAGCTCCTACTGGGACAGACCTAAGTACGAGCAGTACTTC.

The chain employs TRBV4-1 and TRBJ2-3; D not certain. V shed 0 bases and J shed 6 bases, with 10 bases lying between them. Germline V gene sequence: CDR1 MGHRA, CDR2 YSYEKL. This CDR3 contains 14 residues. The CDR3 nucleotides are TGCGCCAGCAGCCAAGATCTCCCCGGGGATACGCAGTATTTT. This codes for CASSQDLPGDTQYF.

This clone was counted only a few times. This chain uses TRBV27 with TRBJ1-2; TRBD1 is a possible D gene (5 bases). Trimming cost V 6 bases and J 4 bases, with 15 bases left between them. CDR3 length: 14 amino acids. Germline V CDR1 and CDR2: MNHEY, SMNVEV (reference sequence). The CDR3 loop reads CASSLDSKGYGYTF. As DNA, the CDR3 is TGTGCCAGCAGCCTTGACAGTAAAGGCTATGGCTACACCTTC.

The chain links TRBV28 to TRBJ2-2; TRBD2 is a possible D gene (5 bases). The germline V gene encodes CDR1 MDHEN and CDR2 SYDVKM. This CDR3 region has 15 residues. V was cut by 5 bases and J by 4 bases, with 14 bases left in between. The CDR3 loop reads CASSREPRRTGELFF. CDR3 nucleotides: TGTGCCAGCAGTAGGGAGCCCCGCCGCACCGGGGAGCTGTTTTTT. The entire variable domain, with the rest obtained from reference TRBV28 and TRBJ2-2, is as follows: DVKVTQSSRYLVKRTGEKVFLECVQDMDHENMFWYRQDPGLGLRLIYFSYDVKMKEKGDIPEGYSVSREKKERFSLILESASTNQTSMYLCASSREPRRTGELFFGEGSRLTVL.

The chain employs TRBV9 and TRBJ2-2, with 8 bases aligning to TRBD1. The germline CDR1 and CDR2 sequences are SGDLS and YYNGEE. The CDR3 extends over 15 amino acids. The V segment lost 1 base and the J segment 4 bases; nucleotides outside the gene matches: 3. DNA for the CDR3: TGTGCCAGCAGCGTAAGACAGGGGACCACCGGGGAGCTGTTTTTT. It translates to CASSVRQGTTGELFF.

The chain uses TRBV10-3 and TRBJ1-4; unclear D gene. The CDR3 totals 13 residues. Trimming left V 4 bases short and J 8 bases short, with 11 bases between. Germline CDR1 is ENHRY and CDR2 is SYGVKD. CDR3 nucleotides: TGTGCCATCAGTGTTAGCGTCTCAGAAAAACTGTTTTTT. Amino acids: CAISVSVSEKLFF.

The chain uses TRBV12-3 or TRBV12-4 and TRBJ1-2, with D perhaps matching TRBD1 (5 bases). The V and J ends lost 8 bases and 7 bases respectively, with 17 bases between them. The CDR3 runs 13 residues. The CDR3 loop is CASHGGRVGGYTF. CDR3 DNA: TGTGCCAGCCACGGTGGCAGGGTGGGTGGCTACACCTTC.

CDR3 sequence (DNA): TGTGCCACCAGCAGAGAGGGGGACAGAGCTTTCTTT. This translates into CATSREGDRAFF. The chain combines TRBV15 with TRBJ1-1; 7 positions match TRBD1. The germline V gene encodes CDR1 LNHNV and CDR2 YYDKDF (reference sequence). J gave up 10 bases and V 0 bases, and 2 bases lay outside the gene matches. The CDR3 spans 12 residues.

The chain combines TRBV12-5 with TRBJ2-3, with 11 bases aligning to TRBD1. Germline-derived CDR1 and CDR2 are LGHNT and FRNRAP. Trimming at V came to 9 bases and at J to 4 bases, leaving 3 bases not matched to a gene. The CDR3 extends over 13 amino acids. The CDR3 loop reads CASRDRGSDTQYF. The CDR3 bases are TGTGCTAGCCGGGACAGGGGGTCAGATACGCAGTATTTT.

In DNA form, the CDR3 reads TGCGCCAGCCAGACAGGACCCTACGAGCAGTACTTC. Translation gives CASQTGPYEQYF. The chain is built from TRBV10-2 and TRBJ2-7, with a possible D match to TRBD1 (6 bases). The CDR3 has 12 residues. The V gene lost 8 bases and the J gene lost 2 bases, with 10 bases spanning the gap. From germline, CDR1 is WSHSY and CDR2 SAAADI.